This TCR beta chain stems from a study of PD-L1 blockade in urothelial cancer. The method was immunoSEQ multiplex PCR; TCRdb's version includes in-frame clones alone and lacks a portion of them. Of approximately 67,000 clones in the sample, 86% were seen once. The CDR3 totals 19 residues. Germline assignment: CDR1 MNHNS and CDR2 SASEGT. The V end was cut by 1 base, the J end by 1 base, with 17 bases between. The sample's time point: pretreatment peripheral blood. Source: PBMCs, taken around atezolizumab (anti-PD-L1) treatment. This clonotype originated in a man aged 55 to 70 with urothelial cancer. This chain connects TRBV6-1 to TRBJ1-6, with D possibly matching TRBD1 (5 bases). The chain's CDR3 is CASSEGWGGLLSYNSPLHF. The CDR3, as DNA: TGTGCCAGCAGTGAAGGGTGGGGGGGGTTACTTTCCTATAATTCACCCCTCCACTTT.